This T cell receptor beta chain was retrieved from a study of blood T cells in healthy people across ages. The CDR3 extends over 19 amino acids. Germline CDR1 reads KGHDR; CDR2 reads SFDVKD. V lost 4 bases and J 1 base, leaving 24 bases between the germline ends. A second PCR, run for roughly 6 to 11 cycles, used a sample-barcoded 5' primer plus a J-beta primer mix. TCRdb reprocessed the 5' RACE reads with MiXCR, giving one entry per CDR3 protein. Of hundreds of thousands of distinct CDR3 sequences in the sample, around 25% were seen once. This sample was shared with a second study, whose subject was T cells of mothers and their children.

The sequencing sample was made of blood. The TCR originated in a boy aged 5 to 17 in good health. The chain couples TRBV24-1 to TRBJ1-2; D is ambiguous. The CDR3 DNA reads TGTGCCACCAGTGAATCATTCTCCCTCCTCAACGGGGATAACTATGGCTACACCTTC. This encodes CATSESFSLLNGDNYGYTF.